One sample yielded the 26 T cell receptor beta chains listed below, sequenced in a study of cytotoxic CD8 clonotypes in ibrutinib-treated CLL. Using immunoSEQ multiplex PCR, the repertoire was profiled, and TCRdb retains in-frame clones only, with some absent. This sample has under 150,000 clones; 80% to 85% occur once, and the top ten carry around 3%. Sequencing used PBMCs, obtained after 24 months of ibrutinib treatment. The origin of the receptors is a human donor with chronic lymphocytic leukemia.

J is TRBJ2-2 and V is TRBV18, with D uncertain. Germline V CDR1 and CDR2: KGHSH, LQKENI. The V and J ends lost 0 bases and 4 bases respectively, with 12 bases between them. The CDR3 is made up of 16 amino acids. This CDR3 is CASSPPGRDATGELFF. DNA of the CDR3: TGTGCCAGCTCACCACCGGGAAGGGATGCCACCGGGGAGCTGTTTTTT.

In its sample, this clone was seen once. The CDR3: CAIGEGVSYNSPLHF. In DNA, the CDR3 is TGTGCCATCGGGGAGGGCGTCTCCTATAATTCACCCCTCCACTTT. The chain has TRBV28 and TRBJ1-6; D call uncertain. There are 15 residues in the CDR3. V was pared by 10 bases and J by 0 bases, with 13 bases between. Germline V gene lookup returns CDR1 MDHEN and CDR2 SYDVKM.

This chain connects TRBV7-2 to TRBJ1-1; D is possibly TRBD1 (5 bases). The V end lost 4 bases, the J end lost 3 bases, and 9 bases lay between the germline ends. CDR3 length: 13 amino acids. CDR1 and CDR2 (germline): SGHTA, FQGNSA. The CDR3 DNA sequence: TGTGCCAGCAGCTCGACAGTCTACACTGAAGCTTTCTTT. Protein product: CASSSTVYTEAFF.

This rearrangement joins TRBV19 to TRBJ2-2; D is unclear. Looked up from germline, CDR1 is LNHDA and CDR2 is SQIVND (reference sequence). This CDR3 is 13 amino acids long. The V gene lost 5 bases and the J gene lost 3 bases, with 7 bases spanning the gap. Written as DNA, the CDR3 is TGTGCCAGTAGTCGGACGCACACCGGGGAGCTGTTTTTT. As protein: CASSRTHTGELFF.

The chain has TRBV5-1 and TRBJ1-1; TRBD1 agrees at 10 bases. V gave up 0 bases and J gave up 4 bases; unmatched junction bases: 12. Germline V gene data show CDR1 as SGHRS and CDR2 as YFSETQ. CDR3 size: 18 residues. The CDR3 reads CASSLGDRGVLGSTEAFF. The CDR3 DNA reads TGCGCCAGCAGCTTGGGGGACAGGGGCGTACTTGGTAGCACTGAAGCTTTCTTT.

CDR3 region: CASSLRGQGTRAYEQYF. DNA of the CDR3: TGTGCCAGCAGCTTGAGAGGACAGGGGACAAGGGCCTACGAGCAGTACTTC. The chain employs TRBV5-4 and TRBJ2-7, with 9 bases fitting TRBD1. In germline, CDR1 is SGHNT, CDR2 YYREEE (reference sequence). CDR3 length: 17 amino acids. J was trimmed by 2 bases and V by 1 base; bases with no gene match: 10.

The J gene is TRBJ1-1, the V gene TRBV11-3, with D tentatively TRBD1 (5 bases). Trimming left V 3 bases short and J 1 base short, with 9 bases between. Per the germline V gene, CDR1 is SGHNT and CDR2 is YENEEA. The CDR3 contains 14 residues. The CDR3 coding sequence is TGTGCCAGCAGCTTCTCGGGACCGAACACTGAAGCTTTCTTT. This translates into CASSFSGPNTEAFF.

The V and J genes are TRBV28 and TRBJ1-2; 11 bases align to TRBD1. Unmatched junction bases numbered 11, after V lost 4 bases and J lost 7 bases. In germline, CDR1 is MDHEN, CDR2 SYDVKM. The CDR3 consists of 16 residues. The CDR3 spells CASSSGQGAFFFGYTF. The CDR3 nucleotides are TGTGCCAGCAGTTCAGGACAGGGGGCGTTTTTTTTTGGCTACACCTTC.

This clone was seen once. This chain links TRBV5-1 with TRBJ2-7, with 12 nucleotides matching TRBD2. CDR3 length equals 15 residues. CDR1 and CDR2 from the germline V gene are SGHRS and YFSETQ. Trimming took 4 bases from V and 4 from J; bases not matched to a gene: 6. The CDR3: CASSNQLAGGYEQYF. CDR3 bases: TGCGCCAGCAGCAACCAACTAGCGGGGGGATACGAGCAGTACTTC.

The chain has TRBV5-5 and TRBJ1-6; D is uncertain. The length of the CDR3 is 13 residues. V lost 5 bases to trimming and J lost 9 bases, with 12 bases between them. The V gene's germline CDR1 is SGHKS and CDR2 YYEKEE (reference sequence). CDR3 DNA: TGTGCCAGCAGTTCCGATCCCCTTTCACCCCTCCACTTT. It encodes CASSSDPLSPLHF.

This clone was counted a few times. The genes are TRBV10-3 and TRBJ1-1; 7 positions match TRBD1. This CDR3 spans 15 amino acids. Losses at the gene ends were 1 base for V and 4 bases for J; bases not matched to a gene: 6. Germline V gives CDR1 ENHRY, CDR2 SYGVKD. CDR3 DNA sequence: TGTGCCATCAGTGAGTTTGAGACAGGGAGCACTGAAGCTTTCTTT. Translated: CAISEFETGSTEAFF.

The chain joins TRBV7-8 to TRBJ1-1, with no clear D. V shed 1 base and J shed 0 bases, with 3 bases lying between them. The germline CDR1 and CDR2 sequences are SGHVS and FQNEAQ. The CDR3 spans 13 residues. The CDR3 reads CASSLVLNTEAFF. The CDR3 DNA follows: TGTGCCAGCAGCTTAGTTCTGAACACTGAAGCTTTCTTT.

This clone was seen a handful of times. The V and J genes are TRBV30 and TRBJ1-1, with a possible D match to TRBD1 (5 bases). V dropped 8 bases and J dropped 11 bases, with 18 bases sitting between them. This CDR3 is built from 11 residues. Germline CDR1 reads GTSNPN; CDR2 reads SVGIG (reference sequence). CDR3 amino acids: CAGKSGFFAFF. For the CDR3, the DNA is TGTGCCGGGAAGTCAGGGTTTTTTGCTTTCTTT.

The CDR3 reads CASSSGTNLLREYF. The CDR3 nucleotides are TGTGCCAGCAGCTCCGGGACTAACCTCTTACGTGAGTACTTC. J is TRBJ2-7 and V is TRBV7-2; 7 bases align to TRBD2. V lost 4 bases and J lost 11; bases outside the gene matches: 14. The CDR3 contains 14 residues. Germline lookup yields CDR1 SGHTA and CDR2 FQGNSA.

The gene calls are TRBV6-1 and TRBJ2-1, with a possible D match to TRBD2 (5 bases). The ends were cut back, 1 base at V and 2 bases at J, with 12 bases in the middle. Germline CDR1 reads MNHNS; CDR2 reads SASEGT. The CDR3 covers 16 residues. The CDR3 coding sequence is TGTGCCAGCAGTGAAGGGAGGAGACAACCCTACAATGAGCAGTTCTTC. Translated: CASSEGRRQPYNEQFF.

The rearrangement links TRBV28 to TRBJ2-1, with D tentatively TRBD1 (5 bases). The CDR3 sequence is 14 residues long. CDR1 MDHEN and CDR2 SYDVKM come from the germline V gene. V was clipped by 10 bases and J by 4 bases, with 17 bases between them. The CDR3 DNA reads as TGTGCCACCAAAAGGGGTCTAGTTTACAATGAGCAGTTCTTC. Translated: CATKRGLVYNEQFF. The full variable domain, rest sourced from reference TRBV28 and TRBJ2-1, is DVKVTQSSRYLVKRTGEKVFLECVQDMDHENMFWYRQDPGLGLRLIYFSYDVKMKEKGDIPEGYSVSREKKERFSLILESASTNQTSMYLCATKRGLVYNEQFFGPGTRLTVL.

This clone was observed a single time. This sequence joins TRBV11-2 and TRBJ2-5, with D uncertain. Trimming pared 5 bases from V and 3 bases from J, leaving 4 bases between. From germline, CDR1 is SGHAT and CDR2 FQNNGV. The CDR3 extends over 11 amino acids. The DNA for the CDR3 is TGTGCCAGCAGCCTTAAAGAGACCCAGTACTTC. Its translation: CASSLKETQYF.

This sequence joins TRBV15 and TRBJ2-3; D gene unclear. V lost 1 base, J lost 0 bases, and 5 bases lay in between. The CDR3 runs 14 residues. Per the germline V gene, CDR1 is LNHNV and CDR2 is YYDKDF (reference sequence). CDR3 nucleotides: TGTGCCACCAGCAGAGGGCCGAGCACAGATACGCAGTATTTT. This sequence encodes CATSRGPSTDTQYF.

The chain recombines TRBV5-6 with TRBJ2-3; a possible D gene is TRBD2 (5 bases). V was shortened by 5 bases and J by 4 bases, with 8 bases between the two germline ends. Germline V gene data show CDR1 as SGHDT and CDR2 as YYEEEE. The CDR3 is made up of 12 amino acids. The CDR3 protein is CASRAAADTQYF. The CDR3 DNA reads TGTGCCAGCAGGGCAGCGGCAGATACGCAGTATTTT.

The V call is TRBV6-1, the J call TRBJ1-1; D remains ambiguous. The CDR3 is 13 amino acids. Germline CDR1 and CDR2: MNHNS and SASEGT. V lost 4 bases and J 4 bases, leaving 10 bases between the germline ends. This CDR3 reads CASSAGTGTEAFF. The DNA of the CDR3 is TGTGCCAGCAGTGCAGGAACGGGCACTGAAGCTTTCTTT.

This clone was observed a single time. The rearrangement joins TRBV9 to TRBJ2-2, with D hard to call. The CDR3 contains 16 residues. Looked up from germline, CDR1 is SGDLS and CDR2 is YYNGEE. Trimming shortened V by 0 bases and J by 0 bases, and 9 bases separated the two germline ends. This CDR3 reads CASSVDLLANTGELFF. The CDR3 DNA is TGTGCCAGCAGCGTAGATCTCTTGGCGAACACCGGGGAGCTGTTTTTT.

The rearrangement links TRBV11-2 to TRBJ2-3; no firm D call. V lost 2 bases to trimming and J lost 0 bases, with 6 bases between them. The germline V gene encodes CDR1 SGHAT and CDR2 FQNNGV. This CDR3 has 14 residues. The CDR3 DNA sequence: TGTGCCAGCAGCTTACAGCTGAGCACAGATACGCAGTATTTT. Residues: CASSLQLSTDTQYF.

V is TRBV12-2 and J is TRBJ1-5; TRBD1, the table's D call, was not compared with the DNA. TRBV12-2 constitutes a pseudogene. The length of the CDR3 is 19 residues. This CDR3 reads CASRLGPQEGQQDNQPQHF. In DNA form, the CDR3 reads TGTGCAAGTCGCTTAGGGCCCCAAGAGGGACAACAAGACAATCAGCCCCAGCATTTT.

The chain carries TRBV4-3 and TRBJ1-1; no reliable D call. Germline CDR1 and CDR2: LGHNA and YSLEER. The CDR3 has 15 amino acids. Trimming took off 0 bases at V and 0 bases at J, with 8 bases between the two ends. The CDR3 region is CASSQEWVMNTEAFF. The DNA of the CDR3 is TGCGCCAGCAGCCAAGAATGGGTAATGAACACTGAAGCTTTCTTT.

This chain's CDR3 is CASSLGANPGYEQYF. The CDR3 DNA reads as TGTGCCAGCAGCTTAGGAGCCAACCCGGGCTACGAGCAGTACTTC. The chain couples TRBV7-9 to TRBJ2-7, with D unclear. This CDR3 spans 15 amino acids. V dropped 1 base and J dropped 3 bases, with 13 bases sitting between them. The germline V gene has CDR1 SEHNR and CDR2 FQNEAQ (reference sequence).

The chain carries TRBV29-1 and TRBJ1-4; no clear D. The V end was cut by 7 bases, the J end by 7 bases, with 13 bases between. Germline lookup yields CDR1 SQVTM and CDR2 ANQGSEA. The CDR3 length is 12 residues. The CDR3 loop is CSAGPAGEKLFF. As DNA, the CDR3 is TGCAGCGCCGGGCCGGCGGGTGAAAAACTGTTTTTT. Filled out from reference TRBV29-1 and TRBJ1-4, the complete variable domain reads SAVISQKPSRDICQRGTSLTIQCQVDSQVTMMFWYRQQPGQSLTLIATANQGSEATYESGFVIDKFPISRPNLTFSTLTVSNMSPEDSSIYLCSAGPAGEKLFFGSGTQLSVL.